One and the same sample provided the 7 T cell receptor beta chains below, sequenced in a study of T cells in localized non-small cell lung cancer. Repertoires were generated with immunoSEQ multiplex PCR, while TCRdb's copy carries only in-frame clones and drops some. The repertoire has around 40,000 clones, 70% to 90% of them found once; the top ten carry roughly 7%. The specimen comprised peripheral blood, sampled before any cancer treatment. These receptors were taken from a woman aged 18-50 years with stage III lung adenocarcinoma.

The CDR3 protein is CASSPGDGPQHF. The DNA for the CDR3 is TGTGCCAGCAGTCCAGGGGATGGGCCCCAGCATTTT. V is TRBV7-8 and J is TRBJ1-5; D may be TRBD1 (6 bases). Germline CDR1 reads SGHVS; CDR2 reads FQNEAQ. This CDR3 spans 12 amino acids. The V and J ends lost 6 bases and 9 bases respectively, with 12 bases between them. The variable domain in full, with the rest retrieved from reference TRBV7-8 and TRBJ1-5, is GAGVSQSPRYKVAKRGQDVALRCDPISGHVSLFWYQQALGQGPEFLTYFQNEAQLDKSGLPSDRFFAERPEGSVSTLKIQRTQQEDSAVYLCASSPGDGPQHFGDGTRLSIL.

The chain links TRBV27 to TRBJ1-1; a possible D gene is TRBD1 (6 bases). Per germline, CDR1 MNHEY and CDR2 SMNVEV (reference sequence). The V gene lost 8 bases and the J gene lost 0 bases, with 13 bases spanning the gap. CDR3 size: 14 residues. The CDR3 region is CASRNDRMNTEAFF. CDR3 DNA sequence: TGTGCCAGCCGCAATGACAGGATGAACACTGAAGCTTTCTTT.

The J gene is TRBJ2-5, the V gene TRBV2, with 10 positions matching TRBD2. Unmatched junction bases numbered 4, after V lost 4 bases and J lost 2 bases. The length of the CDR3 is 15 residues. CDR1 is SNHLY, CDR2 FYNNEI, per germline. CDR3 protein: CASSGGTSVQETQYF. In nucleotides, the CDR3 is TGTGCCAGCAGTGGGGGGACTAGCGTACAAGAGACCCAGTACTTC. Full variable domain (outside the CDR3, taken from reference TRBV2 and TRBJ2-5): EPEVTQTPSHQVTQMGQEVILRCVPISNHLYFYWYRQILGQKVEFLVSFYNNEISEKSEIFDDQFSVERPDGSNFTLKIRSTKLEDSAMYFCASSGGTSVQETQYFGPGTRLLVL.

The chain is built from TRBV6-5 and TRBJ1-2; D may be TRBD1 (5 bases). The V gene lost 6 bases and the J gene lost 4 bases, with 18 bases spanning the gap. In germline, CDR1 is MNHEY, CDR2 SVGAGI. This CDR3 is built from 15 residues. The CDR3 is CASRSTEYTPYGYTF. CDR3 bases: TGTGCCAGCAGGTCGACAGAATACACTCCCTATGGCTACACCTTC.

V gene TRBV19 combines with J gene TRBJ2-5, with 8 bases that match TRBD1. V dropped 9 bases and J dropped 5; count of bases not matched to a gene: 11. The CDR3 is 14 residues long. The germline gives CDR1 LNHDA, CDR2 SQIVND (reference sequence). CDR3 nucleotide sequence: TGTGCCAGCGGAGACAGGGGACGAAAGGAGACCCAGTACTTC. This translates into CASGDRGRKETQYF.

CDR3 sequence reads: CASSLLGLAGGYEQYF. CDR3 sequence (DNA): TGTGCCAGCAGCTTATTAGGGCTAGCGGGGGGTTACGAGCAGTACTTC. The rearrangement links TRBV7-2 to TRBJ2-7; 11 positions agree with TRBD2. J was trimmed by 4 bases and V by 2 bases; bases with no gene match: 7. The CDR3 extends over 16 amino acids. In germline, CDR1 is SGHTA, CDR2 FQGNSA.

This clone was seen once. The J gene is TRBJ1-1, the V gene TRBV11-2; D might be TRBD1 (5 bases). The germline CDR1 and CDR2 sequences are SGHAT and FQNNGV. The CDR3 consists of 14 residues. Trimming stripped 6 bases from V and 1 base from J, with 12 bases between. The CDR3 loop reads CASSITGTNTEAFF. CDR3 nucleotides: TGTGCCAGCAGTATTACAGGCACGAACACTGAAGCTTTCTTT.